This T cell receptor beta chain was retrieved from a study of T cells in Graves' hyperthyroidism and ophthalmopathy. Study-level results: Stable hyperthyroidism and ophthalmopathy were separated using 13 V-J signatures.

The investigators amplified TCR beta CDR3 regions from RNA transcripts. TCR CDR3 regions were first amplified by RT-PCR with HTBI primers. TCRdb independently ran MiXCR on the multiplex PCR reads; one entry per CDR3 protein. The sample shows 600,000 to 850,000 distinct CDR3 sequences, about 17% of them seen only once. This clonotype has ten or more counts. The antigen is undetermined. Germline CDR1 reads LGHDT; CDR2 reads YNNKEL (reference sequence). This CDR3 comprises 13 residues. Trimming cost V 4 bases and J 3 bases, with 6 bases left between them. The receptor's source is a woman aged 50 to 60 with Graves' hyperthyroidism that later progressed to Graves' ophthalmopathy. The chain joins TRBV3-1 to TRBJ1-4; unclear D gene. Source material: blood. CDR3 amino acids: CASSPRPNEKLFF. CDR3 in DNA: TGTGCCAGCAGCCCCCGACCTAATGAAAAACTGTTTTTT.